This is a list of T cell receptor beta chains from one sample in a study of STAT5B mutations in CD4+ large granular lymphocyte leukemia. Sequencing was performed with immunoSEQ multiplex PCR; in TCRdb, only in-frame clones are kept and a portion is missing. The sample gives around 33,000 clones, approximately 88% of which show up once; 0.97% is in the top ten. The source material was CD4+ T cells from blood buffy coats. The receptors come from a human donor in good health. The CDR3 runs from the conserved cysteine through the conserved F or W. The D gene is left open where the match is weak.

d_gene: TRBD2; v_gene: TRBV5-4; j_gene: TRBJ2-1; len: 16; CDR3nt: TGTGCCAGCAGCCCGGGGGTTGCGGGGGGGCAGAATGAGCAGTTCTTC; CDR3aa: CASSPGVAGGQNEQFF
d_gene: .; v_gene: TRBV6-5; j_gene: TRBJ2-7; len: 14; CDR3nt: TGTGCCAGCAGTTACGCAACTAGAATCTACGAGCAGTACTTC; CDR3aa: CASSYATRIYEQYF
d_gene: .; v_gene: TRBV7-9; j_gene: TRBJ2-5; len: 12; CDR3nt: TGTGCCAGCAGCTCCGGCCCGGCGACCCAGTACTTC; CDR3aa: CASSSGPATQYF
d_gene: .; v_gene: TRBV10-1; j_gene: TRBJ2-7; len: 13; CDR3nt: TGCGCCAGCAGTGAAAGACAGGAAGGCGAGCAGTACTTC; CDR3aa: CASSERQEGEQYF
d_gene: .; v_gene: TRBV5-1; j_gene: TRBJ2-3; len: 14; CDR3nt: TGCGCCAGCAGGCTTGGTTCTAGCACAGATACGCAGTATTTT; CDR3aa: CASRLGSSTDTQYF
d_gene: .; v_gene: TRBV5-1; j_gene: TRBJ2-5; len: 14; CDR3nt: TGCGCCAGCAGCTCAAGAGGGGCAGGGGAGACCCAGTACTTC; CDR3aa: CASSSRGAGETQYF
d_gene: .; v_gene: TRBV5-1; j_gene: TRBJ2-1; len: 13; CDR3nt: TGCGCCAGCAGCCGGGGTTCGGTCAATGAGCAGTTCTTC; CDR3aa: CASSRGSVNEQFF
d_gene: .; v_gene: TRBV7-2; j_gene: TRBJ2-2; len: 15; CDR3nt: TGTGCCAGCAGCGCTGGACGATCGAACACCGGGGAGCTGTTTTTT; CDR3aa: CASSAGRSNTGELFF
d_gene: .; v_gene: TRBV7-3; j_gene: TRBJ2-1; len: 14; CDR3nt: TGTGCCAGCAGCTTATCGACTGCCCTCGGTGAGCAGTTCTTC; CDR3aa: CASSLSTALGEQFF
d_gene: TRBD1; v_gene: TRBV5-1; j_gene: TRBJ2-7; len: 15; CDR3nt: TGCGCCAGCAGCTTCCAGGGACAGGTCACCTACGAGCAGTACTTC; CDR3aa: CASSFQGQVTYEQYF
d_gene: .; v_gene: TRBV7-2; j_gene: TRBJ2-7; len: 13; CDR3nt: TGTGCCAGCAGCTTAGCGGCTAGCGTCGAGCAGTACTTC; CDR3aa: CASSLAASVEQYF
d_gene: .; v_gene: TRBV7-2; j_gene: TRBJ1-5; len: 13; CDR3nt: TGTGCCAGCAGCTTATACCAGGTGCAGCCCCAGCATTTT; CDR3aa: CASSLYQVQPQHF
d_gene: .; v_gene: TRBV5-6; j_gene: TRBJ2-3; len: 13; CDR3nt: TGTGCCAGCAGCTTGGCCCCTGCGGATACGCAGTATTTT; CDR3aa: CASSLAPADTQYF
d_gene: .; v_gene: TRBV5-1; j_gene: TRBJ1-5; len: 13; CDR3nt: TGCGCCAGCAGCCCCACAGCTTGGGTGACCCAGCATTTT; CDR3aa: CASSPTAWVTQHF
d_gene: .; v_gene: TRBV29-1; j_gene: TRBJ1-1; len: 13; CDR3nt: TGCAGCGTTGAACTGGGGGCAGGCACTGAAGCTTTCTTT; CDR3aa: CSVELGAGTEAFF
d_gene: .; v_gene: TRBV7-9; j_gene: TRBJ2-7; len: 13; CDR3nt: TGTGCCAGCAGTCAAATGGCAGCATACGAGCAGTACTTC; CDR3aa: CASSQMAAYEQYF
d_gene: .; v_gene: TRBV25-1; j_gene: TRBJ1-2; len: 16; CDR3nt: TGTGCCAGCAGTGGGTACTACGAGGGGTCTAACTATGGCTACACCTTC; CDR3aa: CASSGYYEGSNYGYTF